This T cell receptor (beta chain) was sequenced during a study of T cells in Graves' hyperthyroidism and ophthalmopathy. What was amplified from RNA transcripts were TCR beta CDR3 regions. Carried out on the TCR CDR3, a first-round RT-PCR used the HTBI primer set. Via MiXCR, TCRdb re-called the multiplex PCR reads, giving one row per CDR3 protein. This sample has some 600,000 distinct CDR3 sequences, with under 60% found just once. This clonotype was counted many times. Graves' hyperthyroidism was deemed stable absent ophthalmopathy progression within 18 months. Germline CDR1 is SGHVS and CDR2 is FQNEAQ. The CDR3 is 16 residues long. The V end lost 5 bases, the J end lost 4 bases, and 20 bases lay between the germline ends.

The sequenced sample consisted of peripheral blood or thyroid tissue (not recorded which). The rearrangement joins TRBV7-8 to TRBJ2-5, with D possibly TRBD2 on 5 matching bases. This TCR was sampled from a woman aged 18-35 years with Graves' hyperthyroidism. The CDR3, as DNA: TGTGCCAGCAGCACTAGGCTTCCCCTGTCGGGAGAGACCCAGTACTTC. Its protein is CASSTRLPLSGETQYF.